This T cell receptor beta chain originates from a study of OX40 agonist ivuxolimab in advanced cancers. Whole-study findings and limits: Nonresponders, in some cases, also had low normalized T-cell clonal expansion. At 0.1 to 3.0 mg/kg and by week 6, clonal expansion occurred in CD4+ and CD8+ blood T cells. The antigens recognized by the expanded peripheral T cells, that is their antigen specificity, were not determined.

About this clone itself: Its target is unknown.

Germline CDR1 LNHDA, CDR2 SQIVND (reference sequence). Trimming cost V 1 base and J 0 bases, with 7 bases left between them. The CDR3 sequence is 15 residues long. TCRdb's table, derived via immunoSEQ multiplex PCR, lists solely in-frame clones and lacks some. In the table there are about 38,000 clones, about 84% of which are singletons. The rearrangement uses TRBV19 and TRBJ1-5; D uncertain. The TCR sequence derives from an adult with an advanced solid tumor such as melanoma, head and neck, liver or kidney cancer. Sequencing used CD4+ or CD8+ T cells sorted from blood, obtained in a trial of the OX40 agonist ivuxolimab. CDR3 nucleotides: TGTGCCAGTAGTATAGCACACAATAGCAATCAGCCCCAGCATTTT. Translating gives CASSIAHNSNQPQHF.